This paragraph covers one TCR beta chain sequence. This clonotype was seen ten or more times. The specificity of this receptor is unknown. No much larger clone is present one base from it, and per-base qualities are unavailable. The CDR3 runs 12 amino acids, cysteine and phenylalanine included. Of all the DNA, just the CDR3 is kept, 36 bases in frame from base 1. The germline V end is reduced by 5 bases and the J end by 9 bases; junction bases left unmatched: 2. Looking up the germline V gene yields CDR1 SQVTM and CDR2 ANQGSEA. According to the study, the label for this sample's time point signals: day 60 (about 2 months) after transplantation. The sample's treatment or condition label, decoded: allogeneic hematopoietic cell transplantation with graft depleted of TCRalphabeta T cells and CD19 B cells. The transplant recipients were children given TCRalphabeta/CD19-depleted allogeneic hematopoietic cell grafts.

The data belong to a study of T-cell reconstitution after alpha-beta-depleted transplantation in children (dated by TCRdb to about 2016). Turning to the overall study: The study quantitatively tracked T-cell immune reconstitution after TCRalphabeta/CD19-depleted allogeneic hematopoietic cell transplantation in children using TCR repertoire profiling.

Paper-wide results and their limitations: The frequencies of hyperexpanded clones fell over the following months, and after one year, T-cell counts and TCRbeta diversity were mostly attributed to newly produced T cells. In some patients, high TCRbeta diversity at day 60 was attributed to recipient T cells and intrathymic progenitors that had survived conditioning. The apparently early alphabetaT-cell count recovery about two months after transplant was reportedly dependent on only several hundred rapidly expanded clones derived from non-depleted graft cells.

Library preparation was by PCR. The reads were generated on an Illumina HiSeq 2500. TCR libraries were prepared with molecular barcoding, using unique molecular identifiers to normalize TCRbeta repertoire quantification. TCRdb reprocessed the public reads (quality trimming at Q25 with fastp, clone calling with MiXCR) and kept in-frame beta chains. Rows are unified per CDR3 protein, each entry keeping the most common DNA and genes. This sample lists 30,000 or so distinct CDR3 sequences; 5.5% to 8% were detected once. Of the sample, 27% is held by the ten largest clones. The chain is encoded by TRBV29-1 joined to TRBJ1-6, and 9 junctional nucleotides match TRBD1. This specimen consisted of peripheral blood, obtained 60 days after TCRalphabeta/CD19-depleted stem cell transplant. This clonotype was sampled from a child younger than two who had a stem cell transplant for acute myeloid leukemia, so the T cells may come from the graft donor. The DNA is TGCAGCGTTAAGACAGGGGGTTCACCCCTCCACTTT. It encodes CSVKTGGSPLHF.